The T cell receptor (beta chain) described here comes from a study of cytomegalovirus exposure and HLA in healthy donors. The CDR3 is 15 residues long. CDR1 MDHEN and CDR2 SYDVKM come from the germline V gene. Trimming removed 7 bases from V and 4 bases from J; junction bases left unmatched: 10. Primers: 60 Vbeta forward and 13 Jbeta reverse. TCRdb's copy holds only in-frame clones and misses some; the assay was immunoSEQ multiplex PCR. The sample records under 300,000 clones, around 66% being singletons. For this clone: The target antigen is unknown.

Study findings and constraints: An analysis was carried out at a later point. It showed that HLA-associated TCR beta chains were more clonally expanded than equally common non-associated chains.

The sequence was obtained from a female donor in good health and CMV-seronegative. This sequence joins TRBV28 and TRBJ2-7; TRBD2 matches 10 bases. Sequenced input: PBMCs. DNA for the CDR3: TGTGCCAGCACCTCGGGGCTAGCGGGAGTATACGAGCAGTACTTC. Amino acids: CASTSGLAGVYEQYF.